The 15 T cell receptor beta chains given below trace back to one sample, sequenced in a study of PD-L1 blockade in urothelial cancer. Data came from immunoSEQ multiplex PCR; TCRdb stores just in-frame clones and leaves some out. The sample consists of fewer than 130,000 clones, around 82% of them appearing once. Sequencing was performed on PBMCs, taken around atezolizumab (anti-PD-L1) treatment. The source of these receptors is a middle-aged man with urothelial cancer.

J is TRBJ2-3 and V is TRBV5-1; D is perhaps TRBD2 (5 bases). The CDR3 is made up of 16 amino acids. Looked up from germline, CDR1 is SGHRS and CDR2 is YFSETQ. V shed 5 bases and J shed 0 bases, with 16 bases lying between them. Here the CDR3 reads CASSRFSGGSTDTQYF. CDR3 coding DNA: TGCGCCAGCAGTCGATTCAGCGGAGGAAGCACAGATACGCAGTATTTT.

The genes are TRBV5-1 and TRBJ2-1, with 10 bases fitting TRBD2. V lost 0 bases and J lost 9; bases outside the gene matches: 15. Germline CDR1 SGHRS, CDR2 YFSETQ. The CDR3 runs 18 residues. CDR3 loop: CASSLDRTSGPFTIEQFF. In nucleotides, the CDR3 is TGCGCCAGCAGCTTGGATAGGACTAGCGGACCCTTTACCATTGAGCAGTTCTTC.

The V call is TRBV30, the J call TRBJ2-7; 7 nucleotides align to TRBD1. J lost 7 bases, V lost 3 bases, and 3 bases had no gene match. The CDR3 covers 11 residues. The V gene's germline CDR1 is GTSNPN and CDR2 SVGIG (reference sequence). The CDR3 DNA reads TGTGCCTGGAGGACAGGGCAGGAGCAGTACTTC. Its translation is CAWRTGQEQYF.

The chain combines TRBV7-2 with TRBJ1-4, with unresolved D. The CDR3 is 13 residues long. V gave up 5 bases and J gave up 4 bases, with 8 bases separating them. Germline assignment: CDR1 SGHTA and CDR2 FQGNSA. The CDR3 DNA sequence: TGTGCCAGCAGCGGCAGACTTAATGAAAAACTGTTTTTT. Translation: CASSGRLNEKLFF.

The rearrangement joins TRBV5-1 to TRBJ2-7; 9 bases map to TRBD2. Germline CDR1 SGHRS, CDR2 YFSETQ. This CDR3 has 19 amino acids. The J segment lost 2 bases and the V segment lost 2 bases, leaving 17 bases of the junction unmatched. CDR3 residues: CASSLLPQGGSGGTYEQYF. In nucleotides, the CDR3 is TGCGCCAGCAGCTTACTACCTCAAGGGGGTAGCGGGGGAACCTACGAGCAGTACTTC. The full variable domain, in which reference TRBV5-1 and TRBJ2-7 provide the parts outside the CDR3, is KAGVTQTPRYLIKTRGQQVTLSCSPISGHRSVSWYQQTPGQGLQFLFEYFSETQRNKGNFPGRFSGRQFSNSRSEMNVSTLELGDSALYLCASSLLPQGGSGGTYEQYFGPGTRLTVT.

The genes are TRBV12-5 and TRBJ2-7; tentatively, D is TRBD2 (6 bases). V lost 6 bases and J 4 bases, leaving 19 bases between the germline ends. CDR1 is LGHNT, CDR2 FRNRAP, per germline. The CDR3 length is 15 residues. The CDR3 protein is CASGNTRDLNYEQYF. The CDR3 nucleotides are TGTGCTAGTGGAAATACCCGGGACTTAAATTACGAGCAGTACTTC.

This clone was picked up one time. The chain employs TRBV7-3 and TRBJ2-1; 12 bases are shared with TRBD2. This CDR3 has 17 amino acids. Germline lookup yields CDR1 SGHTA and CDR2 FQGTGA. V lost 2 bases to trimming and J lost 5 bases; unmatched junction nucleotides: 7. The CDR3 DNA is TGTGCCAGCAGCTTACTAGCGGGAGGGGTTTTTCACAATGAGCAGTTCTTC. Translated, it gives CASSLLAGGVFHNEQFF. The full variable domain, in which reference TRBV7-3 and TRBJ2-1 provide the parts outside the CDR3, is GAGVSQTPSNKVTEKGKYVELRCDPISGHTALYWYRQSLGQGPEFLIYFQGTGAADDSGLPNDRFFAVRPEGSVSTLKIQRTERGDSAVYLCASSLLAGGVFHNEQFFGPGTRLTVL.

This clone was found a few times. V gene TRBV25-1 combines with J gene TRBJ1-5; D may be TRBD1 (5 bases). CDR1 is MGHDK, CDR2 SYGVNS, per germline. Trimming took off 6 bases at V and 5 bases at J, with 20 bases between the two ends. This CDR3 comprises 16 residues. The DNA of the CDR3 is TGTGCCAGCAGCGTAACCCCGGACACTCCCGATCAGCCCCAGCATTTT. It translates to CASSVTPDTPDQPQHF.

The chain links TRBV30 to TRBJ2-3; TRBD2 aligns across 16 bases. V lost 3 bases and J lost 8; bases outside the gene matches: 2. This CDR3 is built from 14 residues. Germline loops: CDR1 GTSNPN, CDR2 SVGIG (reference sequence). The CDR3 protein is CAWRGLAGGGTQYF. CDR3 DNA sequence: TGTGCCTGGAGGGGACTAGCGGGAGGGGGTACGCAGTATTTT.

The chain recombines TRBV30 with TRBJ1-6, with a weak D call TRBD1 (6 bases). V lost 3 bases and J 0 bases, leaving 9 bases between the germline ends. Per the germline V gene, CDR1 is GTSNPN and CDR2 is SVGIG (reference sequence). The CDR3 spans 15 residues. This CDR3 is CAWRRGFSYNSPLHF. Here the CDR3 DNA reads TGTGCCTGGAGGAGGGGGTTCTCCTATAATTCACCCCTCCACTTT.

This sequence joins TRBV6-1 and TRBJ1-4; D may be TRBD1 (6 bases). CDR1 MNHNS and CDR2 SASEGT come from the germline V gene. V was trimmed by 2 bases and J by 2 bases, leaving 6 bases between them. This CDR3 spans 14 amino acids. CDR3 sequence: CASSEQGTNEKLFF. The CDR3 DNA follows: TGTGCCAGCAGTGAACAGGGGACTAATGAAAAACTGTTTTTT.

V and J are TRBV10-3 and TRBJ1-5; D is uncertain. In germline, CDR1 is ENHRY, CDR2 SYGVKD. The CDR3 contains 17 residues. The ends were cut back, 0 bases at V and 2 bases at J, with 14 bases in the middle. CDR3: CAISESLSLVGNQPQHF. CDR3 bases: TGTGCCATCAGTGAGTCTCTCTCATTAGTGGGCAATCAGCCCCAGCATTTT.

The V gene is TRBV19, the J gene TRBJ2-7; 10 nucleotides line up with TRBD2. Germline-derived CDR1 and CDR2 are LNHDA and SQIVND (reference sequence). The CDR3 is 17 residues long. V shed 1 base, J shed 2 bases, and the junction held 8 bases outside the gene matches. The CDR3 here is CASSIVLIAGGAYEQYF. The CDR3 nucleotides read TGTGCCAGTAGTATAGTCCTCATAGCGGGAGGAGCCTACGAGCAGTACTTC.

This chain links TRBV19 with TRBJ2-7; the D gene is possibly TRBD1 (6 bases). Trimming took off 8 bases at V and 5 bases at J, with 19 bases between the two ends. The CDR3 contains 14 residues. The germline CDR1 and CDR2 sequences are LNHDA and SQIVND (reference sequence). CDR3 region: CASGPPGAAHEQYF. CDR3 sequence (DNA): TGTGCCAGTGGACCCCCAGGGGCCGCCCACGAGCAGTACTTC.

Details on this clone: At one end, the junction sequence differs from germline, possibly due to a read error. J is TRBJ2-1 and V is TRBV7-7; D gene uncertain. The length of the CDR3 is 13 residues. The germline CDR1 and CDR2 sequences are SSHAT and FNYEAQ (reference sequence). The CDR3 protein is CASSFNRANEQFF. The CDR3 bases are TGTGCTAGCAGCTTTAACCGCGCTAATGAGCAGTTCTTC.